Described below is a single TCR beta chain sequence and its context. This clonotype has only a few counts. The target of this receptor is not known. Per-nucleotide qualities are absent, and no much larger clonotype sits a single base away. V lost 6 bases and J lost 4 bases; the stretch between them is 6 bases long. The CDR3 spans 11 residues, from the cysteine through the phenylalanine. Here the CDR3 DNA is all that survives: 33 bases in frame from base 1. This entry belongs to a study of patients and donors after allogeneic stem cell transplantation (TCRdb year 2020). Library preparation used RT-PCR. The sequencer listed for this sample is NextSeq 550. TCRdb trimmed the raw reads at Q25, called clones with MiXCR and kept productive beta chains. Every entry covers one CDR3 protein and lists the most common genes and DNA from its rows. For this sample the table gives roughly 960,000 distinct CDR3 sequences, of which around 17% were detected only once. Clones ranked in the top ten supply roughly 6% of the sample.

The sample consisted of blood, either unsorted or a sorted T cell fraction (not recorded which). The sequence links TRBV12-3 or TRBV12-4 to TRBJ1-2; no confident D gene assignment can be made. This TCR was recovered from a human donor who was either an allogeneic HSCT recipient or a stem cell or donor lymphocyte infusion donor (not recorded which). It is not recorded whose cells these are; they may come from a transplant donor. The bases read TGTGCCAGCAGGAGGCTCTATGGCTACACCTTC. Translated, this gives CASRRLYGYTF.